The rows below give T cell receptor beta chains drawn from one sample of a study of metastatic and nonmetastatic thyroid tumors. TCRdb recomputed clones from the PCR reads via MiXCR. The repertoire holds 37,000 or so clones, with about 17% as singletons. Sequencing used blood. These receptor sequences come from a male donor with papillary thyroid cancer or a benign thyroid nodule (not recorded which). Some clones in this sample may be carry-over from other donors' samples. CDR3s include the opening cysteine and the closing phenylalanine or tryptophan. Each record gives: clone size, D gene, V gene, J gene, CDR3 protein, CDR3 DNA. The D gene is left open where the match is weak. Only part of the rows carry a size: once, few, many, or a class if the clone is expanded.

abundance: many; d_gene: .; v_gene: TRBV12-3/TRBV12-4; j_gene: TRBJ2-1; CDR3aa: CASSSTGRGSYNEQFF; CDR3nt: TGTGCCAGCAGTTCAACAGGGAGGGGCTCCTACAATGAGCAGTTCTTC
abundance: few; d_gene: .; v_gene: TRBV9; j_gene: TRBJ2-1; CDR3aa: CASSAAYNEQFF; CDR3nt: TGTGCCAGCAGCGCCGCGTACAATGAGCAGTTCTTC
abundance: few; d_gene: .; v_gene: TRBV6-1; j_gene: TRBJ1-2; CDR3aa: CASSGGLPHPLGYTF; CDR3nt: TGTGCCAGCAGTGGTGGCCTACCTCATCCGCTGGGCTACACCTTC
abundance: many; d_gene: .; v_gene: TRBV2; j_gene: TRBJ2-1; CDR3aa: CASSDSINEQFF; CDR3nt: TGTGCCAGCAGTGATTCGATCAATGAGCAGTTCTTC
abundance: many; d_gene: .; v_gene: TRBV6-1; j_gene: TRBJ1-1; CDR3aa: CASNSHPRATANTEAFF; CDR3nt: TGTGCCAGCAACTCCCACCCGAGGGCCACGGCGAACACTGAAGCTTTCTTT
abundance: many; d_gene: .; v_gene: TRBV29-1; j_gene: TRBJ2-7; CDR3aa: CSVEVPGQGYEQYF; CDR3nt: TGCAGCGTTGAAGTCCCCGGCCAGGGTTACGAGCAGTACTTC
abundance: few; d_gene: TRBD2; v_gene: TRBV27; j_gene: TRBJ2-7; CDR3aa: CAGRGGRAAYEQYF; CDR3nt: TGTGCAGGCAGGGGCGGGAGGGCCGCCTACGAGCAGTACTTC
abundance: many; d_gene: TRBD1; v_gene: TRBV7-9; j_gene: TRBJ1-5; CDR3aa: CASSRGQGVWWNQPQHF; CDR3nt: TGTGCCAGCAGCCGGGGACAGGGGGTTTGGTGGAATCAGCCCCAGCATTTT
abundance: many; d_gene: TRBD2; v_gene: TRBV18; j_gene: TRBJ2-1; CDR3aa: CASSPALGGSGGDEQFF; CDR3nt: TGTGCCAGCTCACCTGCTTTGGGCGGGAGCGGGGGCGATGAGCAGTTCTTC
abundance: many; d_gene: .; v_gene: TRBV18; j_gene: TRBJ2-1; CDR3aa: CASSPTQYNEQFF; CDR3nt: TGTGCCAGCTCACCCACACAATACAATGAGCAGTTCTTC
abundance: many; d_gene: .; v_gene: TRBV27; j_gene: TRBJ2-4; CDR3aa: CASSLGLGGIQYF; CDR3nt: TGTGCCAGCAGTTTAGGCCTTGGAGGCATTCAGTACTTC
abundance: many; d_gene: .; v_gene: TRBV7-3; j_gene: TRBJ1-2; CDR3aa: CASSLTVNYGYTF; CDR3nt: TGTGCCAGCAGCTTGACGGTGAACTATGGCTACACCTTC
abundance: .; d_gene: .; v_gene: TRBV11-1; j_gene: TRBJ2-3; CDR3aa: CASSLGVSRESTDTQYF; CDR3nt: TGTGCCAGCAGCTTAGGAGTATCGAGGGAAAGCACAGATACGCAGTATTTT
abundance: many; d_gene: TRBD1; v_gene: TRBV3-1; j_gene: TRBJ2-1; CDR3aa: CASSPSHIRDRGYNEQFF; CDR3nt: TGTGCCAGCAGCCCCTCGCATATCCGGGACAGGGGGTACAATGAGCAGTTCTTC
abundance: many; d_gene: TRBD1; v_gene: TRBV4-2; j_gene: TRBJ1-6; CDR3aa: CASRTGNSPLHF; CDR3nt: TGTGCCAGCAGGACAGGGAATTCACCCCTCCACTTT
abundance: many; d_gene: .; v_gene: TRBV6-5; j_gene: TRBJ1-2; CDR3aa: CASSYRQKTYGYTF; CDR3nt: TGTGCCAGCAGTTACCGGCAGAAGACCTATGGCTACACCTTC
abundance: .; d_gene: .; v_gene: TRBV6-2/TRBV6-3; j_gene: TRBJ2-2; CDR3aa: CASSYSGGRNTGELFF; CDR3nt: TGTGCCAGCAGTTACTCGGGGGGTAGGAACACCGGGGAGCTGTTTTTT
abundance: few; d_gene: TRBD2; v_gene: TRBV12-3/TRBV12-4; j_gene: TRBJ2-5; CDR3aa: CASIPHLGGSQETQYF; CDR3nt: TGTGCCAGCATCCCTCATCTGGGGGGGTCGCAGGAGACCCAGTACTTC
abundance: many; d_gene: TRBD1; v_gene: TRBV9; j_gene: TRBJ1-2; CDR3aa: CASSPGTGDGYTF; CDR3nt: TGTGCCAGCAGCCCGGGGACAGGGGATGGCTACACCTTC
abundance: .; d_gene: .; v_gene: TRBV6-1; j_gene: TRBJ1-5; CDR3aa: CASSEAVAGRQPQHF; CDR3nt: TGTGCCAGCAGTGAAGCGGTGGCAGGGCGCCAGCCCCAGCATTTT
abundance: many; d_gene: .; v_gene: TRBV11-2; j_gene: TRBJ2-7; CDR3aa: CASSPRGGWGGTDYEQYF; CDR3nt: TGTGCCAGCAGCCCTAGGGGGGGTTGGGGCGGGACGGACTACGAGCAGTACTTC
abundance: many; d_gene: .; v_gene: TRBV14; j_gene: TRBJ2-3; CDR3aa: CASSPFTGLNTDTQYF; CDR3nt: TGTGCCAGCAGCCCCTTTACAGGTTTAAACACAGATACGCAGTATTTT
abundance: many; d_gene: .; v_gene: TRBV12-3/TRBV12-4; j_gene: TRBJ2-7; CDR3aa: CASSPEGGLKQYF; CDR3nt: TGTGCCAGCAGTCCCGAGGGGGGCTTGAAGCAGTACTTC
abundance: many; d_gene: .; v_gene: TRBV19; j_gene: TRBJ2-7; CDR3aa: CASSDHNNYEQYF; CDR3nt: TGTGCCAGTAGTGACCACAACAACTACGAGCAGTACTTC
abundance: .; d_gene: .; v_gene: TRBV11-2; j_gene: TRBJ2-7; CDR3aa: CASRLPAVYEQYF; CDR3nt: TGTGCCAGCAGACTACCAGCGGTCTACGAGCAGTACTTC
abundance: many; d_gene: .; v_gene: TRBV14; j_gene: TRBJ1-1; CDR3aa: CASSQGGYTEAFF; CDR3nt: TGTGCCAGCAGCCAGGGTGGGTACACTGAAGCTTTCTTT
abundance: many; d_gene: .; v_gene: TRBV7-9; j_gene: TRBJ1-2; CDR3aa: CAIKTPDGYTF; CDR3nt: TGTGCCATTAAGACCCCGGATGGCTACACCTTC
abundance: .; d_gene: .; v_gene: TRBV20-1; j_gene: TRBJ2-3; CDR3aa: CSARVGAGRMDTQYF; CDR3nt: TGCAGTGCTAGAGTTGGAGCGGGCCGAATGGATACGCAGTATTTT
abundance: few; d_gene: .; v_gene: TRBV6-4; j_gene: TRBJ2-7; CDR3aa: CASPRTPGQTYSYEQYF; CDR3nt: TGTGCCAGCCCCAGGACCCCTGGGCAGACGTACTCCTACGAGCAGTACTTC
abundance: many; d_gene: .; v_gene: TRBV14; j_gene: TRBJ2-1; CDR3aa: CASSRWSFGGSDNEQFF; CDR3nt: TGTGCCAGCAGCCGATGGTCGTTTGGGGGCTCGGACAATGAGCAGTTCTTC
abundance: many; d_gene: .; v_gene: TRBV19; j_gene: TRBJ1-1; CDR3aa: CASRSTGLRTEAFF; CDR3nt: TGTGCCAGTAGATCCACAGGGCTGAGGACTGAAGCTTTCTTT
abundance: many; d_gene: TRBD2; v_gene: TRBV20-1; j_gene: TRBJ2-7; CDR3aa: CSARDDSQGGRAYEQYF; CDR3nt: TGCAGTGCTAGAGATGATTCACAGGGCGGGAGGGCGTACGAGCAGTACTTC
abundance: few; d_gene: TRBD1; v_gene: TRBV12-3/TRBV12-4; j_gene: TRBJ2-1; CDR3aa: CASGTGDHNEQFF; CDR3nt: TGTGCCAGCGGGACAGGGGACCACAATGAGCAGTTCTTC
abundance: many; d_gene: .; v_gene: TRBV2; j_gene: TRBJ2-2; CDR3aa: CASRDNPGQNTGELFF; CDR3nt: TGTGCCAGCAGAGATAACCCGGGACAGAACACCGGGGAGCTGTTTTTT
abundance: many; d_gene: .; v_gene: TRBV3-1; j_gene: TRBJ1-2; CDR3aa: CASRSPNYGYTF; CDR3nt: TGTGCCAGCAGGAGCCCTAACTATGGCTACACCTTC
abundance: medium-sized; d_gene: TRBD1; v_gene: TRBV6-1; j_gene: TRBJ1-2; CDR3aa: CASSEHRGYGYTF; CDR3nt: TGTGCCAGCAGTGAGCACAGGGGGTATGGCTACACCTTC
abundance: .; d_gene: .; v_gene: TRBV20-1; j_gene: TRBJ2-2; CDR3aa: CSARDLLLWPNTGELFF; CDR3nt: TGCAGTGCTAGAGATCTGCTTCTGTGGCCCAACACCGGGGAGCTGTTTTTT
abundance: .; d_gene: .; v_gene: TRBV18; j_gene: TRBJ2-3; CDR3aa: CASSRSGEGTDTQYF; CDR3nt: TGTGCCAGCTCACGCTCGGGGGAGGGCACAGATACGCAGTATTTT
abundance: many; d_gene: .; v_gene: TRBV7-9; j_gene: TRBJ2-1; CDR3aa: CASRRGSYNEQFF; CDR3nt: TGTGCCAGCAGAAGGGGGTCCTACAATGAGCAGTTCTTC
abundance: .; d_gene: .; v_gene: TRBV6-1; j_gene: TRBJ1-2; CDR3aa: CASIEQCRARYTF; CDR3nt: TGTGCCAGCATTGAACAGTGTAGGGCCCGCTACACCTTC
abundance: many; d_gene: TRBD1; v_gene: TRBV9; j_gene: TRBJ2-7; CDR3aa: CASSGGQGYEQYF; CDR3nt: TGTGCCAGCAGCGGGGGACAGGGGTACGAGCAGTACTTC
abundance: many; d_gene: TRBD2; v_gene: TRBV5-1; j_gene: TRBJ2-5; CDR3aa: CASSDPAGGSETQYF; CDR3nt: TGCGCCAGCAGCGACCCGGCGGGGGGGTCGGAGACCCAGTACTTC
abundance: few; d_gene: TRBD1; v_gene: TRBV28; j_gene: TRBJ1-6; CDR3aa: CASIPRQGAPYNSPLHF; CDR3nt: TGTGCCAGCATTCCTCGACAGGGAGCGCCATATAATTCACCCCTCCACTTT
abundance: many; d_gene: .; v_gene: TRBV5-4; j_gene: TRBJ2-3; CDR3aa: CASSFVPDTQYF; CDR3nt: TGTGCCAGCAGCTTCGTCCCAGATACGCAGTATTTT
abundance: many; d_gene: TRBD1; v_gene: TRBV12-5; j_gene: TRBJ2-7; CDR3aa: CASGSRSGGWYEQYF; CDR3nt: TGTGCTAGTGGTTCACGGTCAGGGGGCTGGTACGAGCAGTACTTC
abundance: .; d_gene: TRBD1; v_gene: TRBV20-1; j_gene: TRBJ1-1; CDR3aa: CVTGQWLSTQAFF; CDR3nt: TGCGTTACGGGACAGTGGTTGAGCACTCAAGCTTTCTTT
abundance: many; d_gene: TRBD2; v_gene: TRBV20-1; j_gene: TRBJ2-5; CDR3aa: CSATDPGLGEETQYF; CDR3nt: TGCAGTGCCACGGATCCGGGACTAGGAGAAGAGACCCAGTACTTC
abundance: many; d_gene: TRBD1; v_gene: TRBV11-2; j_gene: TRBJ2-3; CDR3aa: CASTPWDRGEDTQYF; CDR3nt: TGTGCCAGCACGCCGTGGGACAGGGGTGAAGATACGCAGTATTTT
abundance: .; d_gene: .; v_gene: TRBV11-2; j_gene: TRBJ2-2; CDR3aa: CASNGAEQVSNTGELFF; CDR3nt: TGTGCCAGCAACGGAGCCGAGCAGGTATCGAACACCGGGGAGCTGTTTTTT
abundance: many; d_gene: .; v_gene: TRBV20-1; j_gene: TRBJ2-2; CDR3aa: CSASQENTGELFF; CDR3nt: TGCAGTGCTAGCCAGGAAAACACCGGGGAGCTGTTCTTT
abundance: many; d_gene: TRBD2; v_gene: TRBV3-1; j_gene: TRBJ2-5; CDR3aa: CASSQHQTSGVQETQYF; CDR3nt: TGTGCCAGCAGCCAACACCAGACTAGCGGGGTACAAGAGACCCAGTACTTC
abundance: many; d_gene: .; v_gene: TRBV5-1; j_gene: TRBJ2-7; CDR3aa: CASSLVGPTYEQYF; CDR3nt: TGCGCCAGCAGCTTGGTTGGGCCTACGTACGAGCAGTACTTC
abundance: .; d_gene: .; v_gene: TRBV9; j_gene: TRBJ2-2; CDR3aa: CASSVGGAGELLF; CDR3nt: TGTGCCAGCAGCGTAGGAGGGGCCGGTGAGCTGCTTTTT
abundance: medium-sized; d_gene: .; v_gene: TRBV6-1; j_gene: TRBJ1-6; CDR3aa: CASRDSYNSPLHF; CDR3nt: TGTGCCAGCAGGGACTCCTATAATTCACCCCTCCACTTT
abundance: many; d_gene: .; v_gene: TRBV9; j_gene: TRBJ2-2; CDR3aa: CASSVEVAGFLGELFF; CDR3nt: TGTGCCAGCAGCGTAGAGGTAGCCGGGTTTCTCGGGGAGCTGTTTTTT
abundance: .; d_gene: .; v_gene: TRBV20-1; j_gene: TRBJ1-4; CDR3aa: CSARDPGLIEKLFF; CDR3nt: TGCAGTGCTAGAGACCCGGGACTCATCGAAAAACTGTTTTTT
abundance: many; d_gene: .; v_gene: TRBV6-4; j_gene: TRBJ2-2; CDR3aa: CASSDDGGQGELFF; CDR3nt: TGTGCCAGCAGTGACGATGGTGGGCAAGGGGAGCTGTTTTTT
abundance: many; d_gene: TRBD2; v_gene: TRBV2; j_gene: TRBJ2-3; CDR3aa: CASSEARSSGSTDTQYF; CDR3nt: TGTGCCAGCAGTGAAGCGCGGTCTAGCGGAAGCACAGATACGCAGTATTTT